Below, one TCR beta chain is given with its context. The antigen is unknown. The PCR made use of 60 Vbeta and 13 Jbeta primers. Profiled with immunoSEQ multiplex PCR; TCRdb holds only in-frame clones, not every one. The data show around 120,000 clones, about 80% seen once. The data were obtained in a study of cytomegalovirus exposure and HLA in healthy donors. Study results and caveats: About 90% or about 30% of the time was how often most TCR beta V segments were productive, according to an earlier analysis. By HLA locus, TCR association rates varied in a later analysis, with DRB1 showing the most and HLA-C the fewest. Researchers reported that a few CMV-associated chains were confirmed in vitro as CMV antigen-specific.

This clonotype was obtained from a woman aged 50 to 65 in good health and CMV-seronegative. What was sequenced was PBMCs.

For the CDR3, the DNA is TGTGCCAGCAGCTCCCGGGGGGGAAAGGACACTGAAGCTTTCTTT. Translating gives CASSSRGGKDTEAFF. The genes are TRBV7-3 and TRBJ1-1, with a weak D call TRBD1 (5 bases). The CDR3 contains 15 residues. V was trimmed by 4 bases and J by 3 bases, leaving 15 bases between them. The V gene's germline CDR1 is SGHTA and CDR2 FQGTGA.